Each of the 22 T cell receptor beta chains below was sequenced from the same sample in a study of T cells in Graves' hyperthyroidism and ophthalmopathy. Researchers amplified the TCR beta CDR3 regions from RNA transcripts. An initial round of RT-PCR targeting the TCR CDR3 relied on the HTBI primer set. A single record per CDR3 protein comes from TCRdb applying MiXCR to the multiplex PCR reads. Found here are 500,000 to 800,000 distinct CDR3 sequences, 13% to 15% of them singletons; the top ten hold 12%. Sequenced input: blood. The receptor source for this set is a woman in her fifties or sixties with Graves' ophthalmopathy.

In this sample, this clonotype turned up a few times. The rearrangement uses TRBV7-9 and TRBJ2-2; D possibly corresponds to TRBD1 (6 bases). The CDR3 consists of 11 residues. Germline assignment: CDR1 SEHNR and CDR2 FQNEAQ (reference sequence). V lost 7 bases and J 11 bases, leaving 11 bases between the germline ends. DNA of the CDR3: TGTGCCAGCATTGGGGACACAGAGCTGTTTTTT. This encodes CASIGDTELFF.

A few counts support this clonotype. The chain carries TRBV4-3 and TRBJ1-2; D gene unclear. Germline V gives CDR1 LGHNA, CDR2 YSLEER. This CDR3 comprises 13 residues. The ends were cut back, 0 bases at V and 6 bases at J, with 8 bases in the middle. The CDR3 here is CASSQDVWNGYTF. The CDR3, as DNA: TGCGCCAGCAGCCAAGATGTTTGGAATGGCTACACCTTC.

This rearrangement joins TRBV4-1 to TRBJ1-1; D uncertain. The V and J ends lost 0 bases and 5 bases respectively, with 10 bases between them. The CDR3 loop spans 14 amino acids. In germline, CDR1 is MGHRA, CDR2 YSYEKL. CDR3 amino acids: CASSQDYPRTEAFF. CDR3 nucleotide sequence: TGCGCCAGCAGCCAAGATTACCCGAGGACTGAAGCTTTCTTT.

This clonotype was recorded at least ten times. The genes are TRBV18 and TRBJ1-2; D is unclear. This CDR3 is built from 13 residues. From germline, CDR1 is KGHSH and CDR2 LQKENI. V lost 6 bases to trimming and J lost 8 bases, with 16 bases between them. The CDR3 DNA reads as TGTGCCAGCTCGCCTGGGATGACGAGAGGCTACACCTTC. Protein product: CASSPGMTRGYTF.

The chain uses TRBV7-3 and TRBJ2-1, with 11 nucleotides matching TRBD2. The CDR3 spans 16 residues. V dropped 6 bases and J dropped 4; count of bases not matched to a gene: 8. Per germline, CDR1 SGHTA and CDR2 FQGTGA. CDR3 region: CASRPTLAGGYNEQFF. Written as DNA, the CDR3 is TGTGCCAGCAGACCTACCCTAGCGGGAGGATACAATGAGCAGTTCTTC.

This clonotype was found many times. The CDR3 coding sequence is TGCGCCAGCAGCTTGGACAGTAATACCTATGGCTACACCTTC. Translating it yields CASSLDSNTYGYTF. V and J are TRBV5-1 and TRBJ1-2; D uncertain. The CDR3 spans 14 residues. The germline V and J ends were trimmed by 0 bases and 4 bases, with 10 bases remaining between them. The germline V gene encodes CDR1 SGHRS and CDR2 YFSETQ.

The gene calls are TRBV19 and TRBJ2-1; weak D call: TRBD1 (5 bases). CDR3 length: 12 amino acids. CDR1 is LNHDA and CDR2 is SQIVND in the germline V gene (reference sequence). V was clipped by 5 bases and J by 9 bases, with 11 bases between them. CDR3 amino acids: CASSVARGEQFF. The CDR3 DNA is TGTGCCAGTAGTGTAGCTAGGGGTGAGCAGTTCTTC.

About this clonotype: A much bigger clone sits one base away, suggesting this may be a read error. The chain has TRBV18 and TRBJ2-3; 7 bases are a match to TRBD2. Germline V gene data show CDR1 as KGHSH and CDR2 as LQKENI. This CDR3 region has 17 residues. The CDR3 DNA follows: TGTGCCCGCTCCCCTTTCTCTAGCGGAGCTAGCACAGATACGCAGTATTTT. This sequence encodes CARSPFSSGASTDTQYF.

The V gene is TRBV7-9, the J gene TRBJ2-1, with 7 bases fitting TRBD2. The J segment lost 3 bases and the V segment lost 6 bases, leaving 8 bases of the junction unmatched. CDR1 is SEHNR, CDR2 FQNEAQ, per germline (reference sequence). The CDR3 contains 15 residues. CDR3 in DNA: TGTGCCAGCAGGGTATCGGGGGGATACTACAATGAGCAGTTCTTC. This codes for CASRVSGGYYNEQFF.

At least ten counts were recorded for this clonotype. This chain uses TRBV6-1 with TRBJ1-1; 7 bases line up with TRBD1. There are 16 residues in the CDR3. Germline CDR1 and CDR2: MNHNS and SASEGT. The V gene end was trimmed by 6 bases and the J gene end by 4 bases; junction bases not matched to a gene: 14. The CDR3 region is CASSRRFEGAGTEAFF. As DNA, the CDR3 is TGTGCCAGCAGCCGCCGTTTCGAGGGGGCGGGCACTGAAGCTTTCTTT.

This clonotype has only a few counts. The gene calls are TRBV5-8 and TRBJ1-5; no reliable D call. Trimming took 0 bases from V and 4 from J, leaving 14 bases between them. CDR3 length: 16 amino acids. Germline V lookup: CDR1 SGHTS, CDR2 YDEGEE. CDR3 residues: CASSLGLPRMNQPQHF. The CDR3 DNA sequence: TGTGCCAGCAGCTTGGGCCTACCCCGGATGAATCAGCCCCAGCATTTT.

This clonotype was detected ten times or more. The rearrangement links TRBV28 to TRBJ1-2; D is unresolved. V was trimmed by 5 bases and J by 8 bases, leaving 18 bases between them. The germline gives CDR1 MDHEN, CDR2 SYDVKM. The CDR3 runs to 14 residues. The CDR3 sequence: CASSTITRVGGYTF. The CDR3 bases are TGTGCCAGCAGTACTATAACAAGGGTTGGAGGCTACACCTTC.

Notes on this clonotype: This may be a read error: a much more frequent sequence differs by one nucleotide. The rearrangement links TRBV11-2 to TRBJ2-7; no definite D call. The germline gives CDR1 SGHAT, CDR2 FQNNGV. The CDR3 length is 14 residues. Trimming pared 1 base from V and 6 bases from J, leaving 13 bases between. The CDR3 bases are TGTGCCAGCAGCTTAGGGCCGGCTCAGCCCGAGCAGTACTTC. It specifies CASSLGPAQPEQYF.

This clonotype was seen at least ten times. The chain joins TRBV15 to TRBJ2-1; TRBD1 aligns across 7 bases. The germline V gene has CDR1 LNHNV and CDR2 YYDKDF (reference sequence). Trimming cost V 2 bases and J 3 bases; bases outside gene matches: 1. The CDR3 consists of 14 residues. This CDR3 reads CATSRRQGYNEQFF. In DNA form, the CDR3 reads TGTGCCACCAGCAGAAGACAGGGCTACAATGAGCAGTTCTTC.

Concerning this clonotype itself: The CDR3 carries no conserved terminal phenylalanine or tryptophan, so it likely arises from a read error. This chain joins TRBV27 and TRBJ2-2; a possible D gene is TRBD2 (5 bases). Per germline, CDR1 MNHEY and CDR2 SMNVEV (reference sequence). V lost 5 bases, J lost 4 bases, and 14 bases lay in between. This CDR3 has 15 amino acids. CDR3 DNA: TGTGCCAGCAGTCCCCGGTCCAGCGGCACCGGGGAGCTGTTTCTT. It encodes CASSPRSSGTGELFL.

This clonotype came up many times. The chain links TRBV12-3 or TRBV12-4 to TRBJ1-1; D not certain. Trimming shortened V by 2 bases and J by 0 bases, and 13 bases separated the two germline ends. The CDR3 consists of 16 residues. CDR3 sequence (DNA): TGTGCCAGCAGTTTAAGGAGAGGGCGGTTGAACACTGAAGCTTTCTTT. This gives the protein CASSLRRGRLNTEAFF.

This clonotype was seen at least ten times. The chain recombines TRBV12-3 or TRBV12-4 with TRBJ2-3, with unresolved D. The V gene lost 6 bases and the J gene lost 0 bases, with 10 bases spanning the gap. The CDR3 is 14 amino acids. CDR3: CASSFSTSTDTQYF. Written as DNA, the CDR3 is TGTGCCAGCAGCTTCTCCACGAGCACAGATACGCAGTATTTT.

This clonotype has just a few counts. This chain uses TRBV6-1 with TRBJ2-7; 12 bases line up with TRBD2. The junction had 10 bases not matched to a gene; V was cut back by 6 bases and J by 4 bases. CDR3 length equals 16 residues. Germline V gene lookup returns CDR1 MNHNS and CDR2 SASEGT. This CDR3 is CASSRGLAGLRYEQYF. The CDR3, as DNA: TGTGCCAGCAGCCGCGGACTAGCGGGACTACGATACGAGCAGTACTTC.

CDR3 residues: CASTGGGGDTQYF. The CDR3 bases are TGTGCCAGTACAGGGGGCGGAGGAGATACGCAGTATTTT. This chain joins TRBV28 and TRBJ2-3; TRBD1 aligns across 9 bases. This CDR3 contains 13 residues. With 9 bases clipped from V and 5 bases from J, the junction kept 6 bases outside the gene matches. Per germline, CDR1 MDHEN and CDR2 SYDVKM.

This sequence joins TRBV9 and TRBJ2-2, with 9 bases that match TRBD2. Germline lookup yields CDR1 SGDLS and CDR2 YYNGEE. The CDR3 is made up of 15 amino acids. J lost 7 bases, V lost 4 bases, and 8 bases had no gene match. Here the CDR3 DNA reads TGTGCCAGCAGCCCTCGCCAGCGGGAGGACGGGGAGCTGTTTTTT. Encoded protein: CASSPRQREDGELFF.

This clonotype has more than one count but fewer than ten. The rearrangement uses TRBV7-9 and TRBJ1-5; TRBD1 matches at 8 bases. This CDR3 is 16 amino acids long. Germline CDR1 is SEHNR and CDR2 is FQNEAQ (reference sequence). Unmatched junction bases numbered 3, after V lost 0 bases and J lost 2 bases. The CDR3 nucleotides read TGTGCCAGCAGCTTAGCAGCAGGGGGCGGCAATCAGCCCCAGCATTTT. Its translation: CASSLAAGGGNQPQHF.

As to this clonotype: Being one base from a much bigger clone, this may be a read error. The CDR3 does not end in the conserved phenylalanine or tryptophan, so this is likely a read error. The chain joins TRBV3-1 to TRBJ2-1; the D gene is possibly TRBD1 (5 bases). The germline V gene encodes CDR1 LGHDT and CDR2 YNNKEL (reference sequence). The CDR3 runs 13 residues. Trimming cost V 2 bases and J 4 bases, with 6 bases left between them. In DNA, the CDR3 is TGTGCCAGCAGCCAACAGGGTTACAATGAGCAGTTCTCC. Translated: CASSQQGYNEQFS.